The rows below give T cell receptor beta chains drawn from one sample of a study of cytomegalovirus exposure and HLA in healthy donors. Clones were read by immunoSEQ multiplex PCR, and TCRdb kept only the in-frame ones, dropping some. The data show 150,000 to 160,000 clones, roughly 80% seen once. Sequencing input: PBMCs. These receptors all stem from a woman aged 40 to 50 in good health and CMV-seronegative. The CDR3 runs from the conserved cysteine through the conserved F or W. The D gene is left open where the match is weak.

V	D	J	CDR3
TRBV28	NA	TRBJ1-2	CASSSSSTAFNYGYTF
TRBV2	TRBD1	TRBJ1-1	CASSEQPGGNTEAFF
TRBV29-1	TRBD1	TRBJ2-3	CSGDRGGTDTQYF
TRBV5-1	TRBD1	TRBJ2-7	CASSLDGPRTGLSYF
TRBV15	NA	TRBJ1-1	CATSRAGAIAFF
TRBV6-5	NA	TRBJ2-7	CASSYWGGPGYEQYF
TRBV7-6	NA	TRBJ2-7	CASSPRQYRERYEQYF
TRBV10-1	NA	TRBJ2-3	CASSDSASAADTQYF
TRBV6-6	TRBD1	TRBJ2-2	CASSYSKGGETGELFF
TRBV2	NA	TRBJ2-7	CASLSASNEQYF
TRBV5-1	TRBD2	TRBJ2-1	CASSPTSGRFDEQFF
TRBV7-9	TRBD1	TRBJ2-3	CASSRQGGDTDTQYF
TRBV5-1	TRBD2	TRBJ2-5	CASSGGTSGAQETQYF
TRBV6-5	NA	TRBJ2-5	CASRPSGGETQYF
TRBV5-1	NA	TRBJ2-6	CASSIQPPGSGAGANVLTF
TRBV11-3	TRBD1	TRBJ1-1	CASSGSNRGAFF
TRBV7-2	TRBD1	TRBJ1-1	CASSWTGLGTEAFF
TRBV28	NA	TRBJ2-7	CASKDGGNVYEQYF
TRBV5-4	TRBD1	TRBJ2-3	CASSLRDRGITDTQYF
TRBV28	NA	TRBJ2-6	CASSWRQGLSGANVLTF
TRBV19	NA	TRBJ2-7	CASSTQNPGEQYF
TRBV19	TRBD1	TRBJ2-1	CASHAGDRGPYNEQFF
TRBV2	NA	TRBJ1-2	CASSRTGSDGYTF
TRBV30	TRBD2	TRBJ2-7	CAWSVHNSGSFGSYEQYF
TRBV5-4	NA	TRBJ2-5	CASSLYLSQETQYF
TRBV10-3	TRBD1	TRBJ2-7	CAISADRGTTYEQYF
TRBV5-6	TRBD2	TRBJ2-1	CASSLTSGVSYNEQFF
TRBV7-2	TRBD2	TRBJ2-1	CASLRSGLFRLAGTLFF
TRBV28	NA	TRBJ2-3	CASSTQDTQYF
TRBV7-9	NA	TRBJ1-5	CASSLSWPSGGVGDQPQHF
TRBV4-2	TRBD2	TRBJ2-1	CASSQFTGTSGRPSEQFF
TRBV6-4	TRBD1	TRBJ1-1	CASSTGEVNTEAFF
TRBV30	NA	TRBJ1-3	CAWSVRMRGSSGNTIYF
TRBV6-1	NA	TRBJ1-6	CASSEGPMALDSPLHF
TRBV27	NA	TRBJ1-6	CASSSLRGFGYGSYNSPLHF
TRBV5-4	TRBD2	TRBJ2-2	CASSLGGLAGLTGELFF
TRBV5-1	NA	TRBJ1-5	CASSLEGYSNQPQHF
TRBV6-5	TRBD1	TRBJ1-3	CASSAGQTGNTIYF
TRBV11-2	NA	TRBJ2-2	CASSSGSGTGELFF
TRBV25-1	TRBD2	TRBJ2-3	CASSEGVAGTDTQYF
TRBV14	NA	TRBJ1-1	CASSKDRDLEAFF
TRBV11-3	NA	TRBJ2-7	CASSFSTGPGYEQYF
TRBV28	NA	TRBJ1-1	CASSYRLAEAFF